This TCR beta chain was recorded in a study of T cell responses to AZD1222 COVID-19 vaccine. Notes on the study in general: Per reports, nearly half of all spike-specific TCRs target regions that are unmutated in variants.

There are 13 residues in the CDR3. Trimming cost V 2 bases and J 9 bases, with 12 bases left between them. Germline V lookup: CDR1 SGHRS, CDR2 YFSETQ. Produced via immunoSEQ multiplex PCR; TCRdb's table is partial and in-frame only. The repertoire holds 100,000 or so clones, 70% to 90% seen once, with 4% to 5% in the top ten. Of note for this clone: The antigen is not known.

The rearrangement links TRBV5-1 to TRBJ2-4, with a possible D match to TRBD1 (5 bases). This sample comprised peripheral blood, obtained on day 0 of MenACWY control vaccination. The clonotype was recovered from an adult in good health. This CDR3 is CASSFDSLSIQYF. Here the CDR3 DNA reads TGCGCCAGCAGCTTTGACAGTTTAAGCATTCAGTACTTC. Full variable domain (missing parts from reference TRBV5-1 and TRBJ2-4): KAGVTQTPRYLIKTRGQQVTLSCSPISGHRSVSWYQQTPGQGLQFLFEYFSETQRNKGNFPGRFSGRQFSNSRSEMNVSTLELGDSALYLCASSFDSLSIQYFGAGTRLSVL.